This entry concerns a single T cell receptor beta chain. These data come from a study of blood T cell repertoires in COVID-19. Overall study context: Donors in the United States, Italy and Spain gave samples during acute or convalescent COVID-19. T cells, B-cell-depleted T cells, or PBMCs provided the cDNA or gDNA that served as material.

Germline V gives CDR1 LNHDA, CDR2 SQIVND (reference sequence). V lost 1 base, J lost 3 bases, and 7 bases stayed unmatched. The CDR3 has 16 residues. Original data processing: Reference gene primer amplification in the assay estimated nucleated cell counts. The data were produced by immunoSEQ multiplex PCR, yet TCRdb's version contains in-frame clones alone and is incomplete. D and trimming were read from the DNA, whereas the V and J calls and clone size are those reported in that table. The profile shows under 150,000 clones, approximately 91% of them singletons. The TCR comes from a human donor in a cohort sampled during active COVID-19. The sample consisted of peripheral blood. The chain uses TRBV19 and TRBJ2-7; 9 bases are a match to TRBD1. The CDR3: CASSIGSGQGFYEQYF. In DNA form, the CDR3 reads TGTGCCAGTAGTATAGGTAGCGGACAGGGGTTCTACGAGCAGTACTTC.